Only a few counts were recorded for the clone carrying this T cell receptor (beta chain). This specimen comes from a study of blood T cell repertoires in COVID-19. Membership in each cohort depended on participant-reported clinical history. With V trimmed by 0 bases and J by 6 bases, 9 bases remained unmatched. The germline V gene encodes CDR1 SGHRS and CDR2 YFSETQ. The CDR3 spans 17 residues. Source study methods: Scientists estimated how many nucleated cells there were by amplifying reference gene primers. Profiling relied on immunoSEQ multiplex PCR, and the TCRdb table lists in-frame clones only, not all of them. Clone size and V and J calls were adopted from that table, with D and trimming inferred from the DNA. The profile shows more than 150,000 clones, over 70% of them singletons.

Sequencing used PBMCs or T cells enriched from blood (not recorded which). This clonotype originated in a man aged 60 to 69 who had been exposed to COVID-19. The J gene is TRBJ2-2, the V gene TRBV5-1; 9 bases are a match to TRBD2. The CDR3 sequence is CASSLGPGGRASGELFF. CDR3 DNA sequence: TGCGCCAGCAGCTTGGGCCCCGGCGGGAGGGCCTCCGGGGAGCTGTTTTTT.